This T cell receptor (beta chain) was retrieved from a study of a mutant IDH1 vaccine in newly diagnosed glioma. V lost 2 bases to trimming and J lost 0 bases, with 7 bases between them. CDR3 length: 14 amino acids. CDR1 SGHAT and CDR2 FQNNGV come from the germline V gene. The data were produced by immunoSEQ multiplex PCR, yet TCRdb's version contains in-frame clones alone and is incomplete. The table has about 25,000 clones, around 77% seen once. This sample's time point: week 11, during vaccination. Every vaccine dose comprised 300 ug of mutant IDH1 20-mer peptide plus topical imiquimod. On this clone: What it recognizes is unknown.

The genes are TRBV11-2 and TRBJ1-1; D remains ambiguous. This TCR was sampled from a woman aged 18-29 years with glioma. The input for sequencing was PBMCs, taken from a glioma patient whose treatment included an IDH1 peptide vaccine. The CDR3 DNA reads TGTGCCAGCAGCTTAACGGAGATGAACACTGAAGCTTTCTTT. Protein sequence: CASSLTEMNTEAFF.